A single sample gave rise to the 24 T cell receptor beta chains below, sequenced in a study of control samples from healthy donors and cancer patients. Profiling relied on immunoSEQ multiplex PCR, and the TCRdb table lists in-frame clones only, not all of them. The sample holds roughly 120,000 clones, about 88% seen once. The specimen sequenced was blood. All receptors come from a man in his forties or fifties in good health.

The rearrangement uses TRBV18 and TRBJ2-2, with D unresolved. This CDR3 has 12 residues. V was cut by 1 base and J by 11 bases, with 8 bases left in between. In germline, CDR1 is KGHSH, CDR2 LQKENI. The CDR3 here is CASSPQDFELFF. The CDR3 nucleotides are TGTGCCAGCTCACCACAAGATTTCGAGCTGTTTTTT.

V and J are TRBV12-5 and TRBJ2-3; D may be TRBD1 (6 bases). The CDR3 consists of 14 residues. Looked up from germline, CDR1 is LGHNT and CDR2 is FRNRAP. Between the trimmed V and J ends, which lost 5 bases and 6 bases, there was a span of 15 bases. CDR3 coding DNA: TGTGCTAGTGGTCCTGGACAGCAGGGGGATACGCAGTATTTT. As protein: CASGPGQQGDTQYF.

Only one count was recorded for this clone. J is TRBJ2-3 and V is TRBV7-3; possibly TRBD1 for D (5 bases). V was pared by 2 bases and J by 4 bases, with 10 bases between. Germline V CDR1 and CDR2: SGHTA, FQGTGA. This CDR3 comprises 14 residues. The DNA of the CDR3 is TGTGCCAGCAGCTTATGGCAGGGTGCAGATACGCAGTATTTT. This encodes CASSLWQGADTQYF.

The V call is TRBV5-1, the J call TRBJ1-2; 8 bases agree with TRBD1. Trimming at V came to 3 bases and at J to 4 bases, leaving 5 bases not matched to a gene. CDR3 length: 14 residues. Germline V gives CDR1 SGHRS, CDR2 YFSETQ. CDR3 in amino acids: CASSSGTGPYGYTF. The CDR3 DNA reads TGCGCCAGCAGCTCCGGGACAGGACCCTATGGCTACACCTTC.

This chain links TRBV7-3 with TRBJ2-1; 10 nucleotides match TRBD1. Germline V lookup: CDR1 SGHTA, CDR2 FQGTGA. J gave up 7 bases and V 1 base, and 1 base lay outside the gene matches. The CDR3 runs 14 residues. The CDR3 DNA reads TGTGCCAGCAGCTTAATGGGACAGGGGAATGAGCAGTTCTTC. Translation: CASSLMGQGNEQFF.

The chain combines TRBV10-2 with TRBJ1-4; the D gene is possibly TRBD1 (6 bases). Germline CDR1 is WSHSY and CDR2 is SAAADI. Deletions cut 0 bases from V and 2 bases from J, with 7 bases between. The length of the CDR3 is 15 residues. The CDR3, as DNA: TGCGCCAGCAGTGAGTCAGGGGGGACTAATGAAAAACTGTTTTTT. It encodes CASSESGGTNEKLFF.

The chain joins TRBV28 to TRBJ1-4; D gene unclear. The CDR3 has 15 residues. V dropped 6 bases and J dropped 0 bases, with 11 bases sitting between them. The V gene's germline CDR1 is MDHEN and CDR2 SYDVKM. CDR3 residues: CASRSLGTTNEKLFF. The DNA of the CDR3 is TGTGCCAGCAGATCCCTCGGAACAACTAATGAAAAACTGTTTTTT.

The chain employs TRBV18 and TRBJ1-1; D unclear. The V end lost 2 bases, the J end lost 4 bases, and 14 bases lay between the germline ends. The CDR3 extends over 15 amino acids. Germline lookup yields CDR1 KGHSH and CDR2 LQKENI. This CDR3 is CASSPTREVFTEAFF. The DNA of the CDR3 is TGTGCCAGCTCACCAACGAGGGAGGTGTTCACTGAAGCTTTCTTT.

The chain links TRBV2 to TRBJ1-5, with 9 bases aligning to TRBD1. From germline, CDR1 is SNHLY and CDR2 FYNNEI. V lost 6 bases, J lost 3 bases, and 6 bases stayed unmatched. The CDR3 is 15 residues long. CDR3 nucleotide sequence: TGTGCCAGCAGCCTCTGGACAGGGGACAATCAGCCCCAGCATTTT. This gives the protein CASSLWTGDNQPQHF.

This chain connects TRBV7-9 to TRBJ2-5; 7 bases align to TRBD1. The CDR3 runs to 15 residues. Looked up from germline, CDR1 is SEHNR and CDR2 is FQNEAQ (reference sequence). V dropped 2 bases and J dropped 5; count of bases not matched to a gene: 8. CDR3 in amino acids: CASSLNGQARETQYF. The CDR3 coding sequence is TGTGCCAGCAGCTTAAATGGACAGGCCCGGGAGACCCAGTACTTC.

This clone has only a few counts. CDR3 sequence reads: CATSRTGSSYNEQFF. CDR3 sequence (DNA): TGTGCCACCAGCAGGACAGGGAGCTCCTACAATGAGCAGTTCTTC. The chain couples TRBV15 to TRBJ2-1, with 7 bases aligning to TRBD1. With V trimmed by 3 bases and J by 0 bases, 2 bases remained unmatched. CDR1 and CDR2 (germline): LNHNV, YYDKDF (reference sequence). The CDR3 is made up of 15 amino acids.

The chain recombines TRBV3-1 (or the pseudogene TRBV3-2) with TRBJ2-4; 14 positions match TRBD2. CDR1 is LGHDT, CDR2 YNNKEL, per germline (reference sequence). The junction had 7 bases not matched to a gene; V was cut back by 0 bases and J by 0 bases. The CDR3 extends over 20 amino acids. The CDR3 DNA reads TGTGCCAGCAGCCAAGAGACCGGGACTAGCGGGGGAATAGCCAAAAACATTCAGTACTTC. Protein product: CASSQETGTSGGIAKNIQYF.

The chain carries TRBV11-3 and TRBJ1-2; D is undetermined. The CDR3 is made up of 12 amino acids. Germline V gene sequence: CDR1 SGHNT, CDR2 YENEEA. Deletions cut 2 bases from V and 6 bases from J, with 7 bases between. The CDR3 coding sequence is TGTGCCAGCAGCTTATCTGGGGATGGCTACACCTTC. This encodes CASSLSGDGYTF.

This chain uses TRBV30 with TRBJ2-5; possible D gene TRBD2, 5 bases. CDR3 size: 13 residues. The V end was cut by 3 bases, the J end by 5 bases, with 13 bases between. CDR1 is GTSNPN, CDR2 SVGIG, per germline (reference sequence). The DNA of the CDR3 is TGTGCCTGGAGAAGCGGCCCCTGGGAGACCCAGTACTTC. Translation gives CAWRSGPWETQYF.

The chain combines TRBV5-5 with TRBJ1-2; D gene unclear. Germline V gene sequence: CDR1 SGHKS, CDR2 YYEKEE (reference sequence). CDR3 length: 15 residues. Trimming stripped 0 bases from V and 0 bases from J, with 9 bases between. The CDR3 sequence: CASSLGPASNYGYTF. The DNA of the CDR3 is TGTGCCAGCAGCTTGGGCCCAGCTTCTAACTATGGCTACACCTTC.

The CDR3 loop reads CASSMPTASYEQYF. In DNA form, the CDR3 reads TGTGCCAGTAGTATGCCGACAGCCTCCTACGAGCAGTACTTC. J is TRBJ2-7 and V is TRBV19, with a weak D call TRBD1 (5 bases). CDR3 length equals 14 residues. Deletions cut 3 bases from V and 0 bases from J, with 9 bases between. CDR1 is LNHDA, CDR2 SQIVND, per germline (reference sequence). The variable domain in full, completed from reference TRBV19 and TRBJ2-7, reads DGGITQSPKYLFRKEGQNVTLSCEQNLNHDAMYWYRQDPGQGLRLIYYSQIVNDFQKGDIAEGYSVSREKKESFPLTVTSAQKNPTAFYLCASSMPTASYEQYFGPGTRLTVT.

This chain connects TRBV6-5 to TRBJ1-6; a possible D gene is TRBD1 (5 bases). Looked up from germline, CDR1 is MNHEY and CDR2 is SVGAGI. The germline V and J ends were trimmed by 8 bases and 11 bases, with 22 bases remaining between them. The CDR3 contains 15 residues. CDR3 protein: CASLTNSQASTPLHF. The DNA of the CDR3 is TGTGCCAGCCTTACGAACTCACAGGCTTCTACACCCCTCCACTTT.

V gene TRBV7-8 combines with J gene TRBJ2-5; a possible D gene is TRBD1 (5 bases). Looked up from germline, CDR1 is SGHVS and CDR2 is FQNEAQ. The V end lost 5 bases, the J end lost 1 base, and 14 bases lay between the germline ends. There are 15 residues in the CDR3. CDR3 DNA: TGTGCCAGCAGCCCCAACCTACAGGCCCAAGAGACCCAGTACTTC. Translated: CASSPNLQAQETQYF.

This clone was seen once. The chain combines TRBV15 with TRBJ1-6; perhaps TRBD1 as D (5 bases). CDR1 and CDR2 (germline): LNHNV, YYDKDF (reference sequence). V gave up 1 base and J gave up 4 bases, with 8 bases separating them. The CDR3 has 15 amino acids. The CDR3 nucleotides read TGTGCCACCAGCAGAGGACAGTCTTATAATTCACCCCTCCACTTT. Protein sequence: CATSRGQSYNSPLHF.

This rearrangement joins TRBV29-1 to TRBJ1-2, with TRBD1 as a possible D gene (6 bases). The V gene lost 3 bases and the J gene lost 8 bases, with 13 bases spanning the gap. The CDR3 contains 12 residues. CDR1 SQVTM and CDR2 ANQGSEA come from the germline V gene. The CDR3 nucleotides are TGCAGCGTTGACTACAGGGCGGGCGGCTACACCTTC. Protein product: CSVDYRAGGYTF.

The rearrangement joins TRBV7-8 to TRBJ2-5, with 10 bases fitting TRBD2. V gave up 1 base and J gave up 2 bases; unmatched junction bases: 4. Germline V gene sequence: CDR1 SGHVS, CDR2 FQNEAQ. The CDR3 length is 16 residues. The chain's CDR3 is CASSLVSGGIQETQYF. The CDR3 bases are TGTGCCAGCAGCTTAGTTAGCGGGGGGATACAAGAGACCCAGTACTTC.

This clone was picked up one time. This chain links TRBV30 with TRBJ1-2; possible D gene TRBD1, 6 bases. The CDR3 consists of 14 residues. V shed 2 bases and J shed 8 bases, with 18 bases lying between them. Per germline, CDR1 GTSNPN and CDR2 SVGIG (reference sequence). This CDR3 is CAWSPKGGARGYTF. The CDR3 DNA reads as TGTGCCTGGAGTCCCAAGGGGGGCGCGAGAGGCTACACCTTC.

V and J are TRBV4-1 and TRBJ2-7; weak D call: TRBD1 (6 bases). CDR3 length: 15 amino acids. Trimming pared 3 bases from V and 3 bases from J, leaving 15 bases between. CDR1 is MGHRA and CDR2 is YSYEKL in the germline V gene. The CDR3 is CASSQVSGVLYEQYF. CDR3 nucleotide sequence: TGCGCCAGCAGCCAGGTTTCAGGGGTTCTCTACGAGCAGTACTTC.

This clone was picked up a small number of times. Other DNA sequences in the sample encode the same CDR3. The rearrangement joins TRBV7-3 to TRBJ2-3, with 9 bases aligning to TRBD2. After removal of 5 bases from V and 4 bases from J, the junction contained 4 bases not matched to a gene. The CDR3 is 14 amino acids. Germline V lookup: CDR1 SGHTA, CDR2 FQGTGA. Here the CDR3 DNA reads TGTGCCAGCAGCCTGGGACTAGCAGCAGATACGCAGTATTTT. This encodes CASSLGLAADTQYF. Complete variable domain (other parts from reference TRBV7-3 and TRBJ2-3): GAGVSQTPSNKVTEKGKYVELRCDPISGHTALYWYRQSLGQGPEFLIYFQGTGAADDSGLPNDRFFAVRPEGSVSTLKIQRTERGDSAVYLCASSLGLAADTQYFGPGTRLTVL.